A selection of T cell receptor beta chains follows, all from one sample in a study of T cell responses to AZD1222 COVID-19 vaccine. Repertoires were generated with immunoSEQ multiplex PCR, while TCRdb's copy carries only in-frame clones and drops some. The sample records around 160,000 clones, around 90% being singletons. The sample was peripheral blood, taken 28 days after the second AZD1222 dose. The receptors here all came from an adult who received the AZD1222 COVID-19 vaccine. CDR3s include the opening cysteine and the closing phenylalanine or tryptophan.

v_gene	j_gene	CDR3aa
TRBV19	TRBJ2-7	CASSIDFQGYEQYF
TRBV9	TRBJ2-1	CASSTGVGLSYNEQFF
TRBV30	TRBJ2-1	CAWSRRTGHEQFF
TRBV6-2/TRBV6-3	TRBJ1-2	CASSYSGRPYGYTF
TRBV9	TRBJ2-1	CASSTGLAEYNEQFF
TRBV6-4	TRBJ1-6	CASSDGTGDNSPLHF
TRBV30	TRBJ2-7	CAWSPGRREYEQYF
TRBV5-1	TRBJ1-4	CASSLTGGMKKLFF
TRBV2	TRBJ1-3	CASSLRQGGPGNTIYF
TRBV7-9	TRBJ1-6	CASSLGPRISYNSPLHF
TRBV6-4	TRBJ2-3	CASSTGRRSDTQYF
TRBV5-1	TRBJ2-5	CASSLITSEQETQYF
TRBV14	TRBJ2-1	CASSQPGAKSSYNEQFF
TRBV5-1	TRBJ2-7	CASSTGTGPYEQYF
TRBV5-1	TRBJ2-7	CASSLWTSYEQYF
TRBV2	TRBJ2-3	CASKGGSDGTQYF
TRBV6-5	TRBJ1-1	CASSYVDEAFF
TRBV6-6	TRBJ1-5	CASSYRGGGQPQHF
TRBV27	TRBJ1-2	CASRATFGYTF
TRBV30	TRBJ1-4	CAWDPGVEKLFF
TRBV24-1	TRBJ2-2	CATSDLQYRGGKNTGELFF
TRBV6-2/TRBV6-3	TRBJ1-4	CASSHSSWEKLFF
TRBV19	TRBJ2-1	CASSDNPGRQSYNEQFF
TRBV3-1/TRBV3-2	TRBJ2-7	CASSRPGPSYEQYF
TRBV20-1	TRBJ2-3	CSASPDPDTQYF